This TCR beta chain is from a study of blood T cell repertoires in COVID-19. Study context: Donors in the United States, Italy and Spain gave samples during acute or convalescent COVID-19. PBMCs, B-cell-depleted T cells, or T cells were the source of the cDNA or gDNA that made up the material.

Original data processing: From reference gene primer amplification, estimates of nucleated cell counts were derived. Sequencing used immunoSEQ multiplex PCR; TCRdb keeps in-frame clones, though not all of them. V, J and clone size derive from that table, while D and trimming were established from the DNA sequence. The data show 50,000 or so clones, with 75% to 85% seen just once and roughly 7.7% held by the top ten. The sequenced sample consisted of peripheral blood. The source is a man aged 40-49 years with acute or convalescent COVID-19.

The CDR3 sequence is CASSITGTGLYEQYF. DNA of the CDR3: TGTGCCAGTAGTATCACCGGGACGGGACTCTACGAGCAGTACTTC. The chain combines TRBV19 with TRBJ2-7; the D gene is possibly TRBD2 (6 bases). V shed 3 bases and J shed 3 bases, with 15 bases lying between them. The CDR3 has 15 amino acids. Germline V gene sequence: CDR1 LNHDA, CDR2 SQIVND (reference sequence). Using reference TRBV19 and TRBJ2-7 for the parts outside the CDR3, the full variable domain is DGGITQSPKYLFRKEGQNVTLSCEQNLNHDAMYWYRQDPGQGLRLIYYSQIVNDFQKGDIAEGYSVSREKKESFPLTVTSAQKNPTAFYLCASSITGTGLYEQYFGPGTRLTVT.